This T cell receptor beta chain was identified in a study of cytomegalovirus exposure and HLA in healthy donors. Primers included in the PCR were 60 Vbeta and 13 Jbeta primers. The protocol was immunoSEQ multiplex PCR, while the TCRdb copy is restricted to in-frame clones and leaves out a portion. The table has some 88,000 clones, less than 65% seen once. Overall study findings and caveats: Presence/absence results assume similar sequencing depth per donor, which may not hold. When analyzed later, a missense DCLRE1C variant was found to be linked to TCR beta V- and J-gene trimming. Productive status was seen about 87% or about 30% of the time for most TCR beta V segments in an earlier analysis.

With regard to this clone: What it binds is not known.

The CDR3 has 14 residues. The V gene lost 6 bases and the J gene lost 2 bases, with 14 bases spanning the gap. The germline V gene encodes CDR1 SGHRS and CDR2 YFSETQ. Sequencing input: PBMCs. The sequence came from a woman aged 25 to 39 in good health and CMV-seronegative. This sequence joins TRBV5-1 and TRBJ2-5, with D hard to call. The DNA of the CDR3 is TGCGCCAGCACTCGACAAAGCCTACAAGAGACCCAGTACTTC. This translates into CASTRQSLQETQYF.